These 18 T cell receptor beta chains were all obtained from the same sample, sequenced in a study of PD-1 blockade in mismatch repair-deficient tumors. The method was immunoSEQ multiplex PCR; TCRdb's version includes in-frame clones alone and lacks a portion of them. The sample has about 34,000 clones; 75% to 90% are singletons. This specimen consisted of PBMCs, obtained around 6 weeks after starting pembrolizumab. The source is an adult with mismatch repair-deficient cancer.

CDR3 loop: CAVHGSYEQYF. The CDR3 DNA is TGTGCCGTTCACGGTTCCTACGAGCAGTACTTC. This chain joins TRBV27 and TRBJ2-7; D uncertain. V shed 11 bases and J shed 1 base, with 9 bases lying between them. Germline V gene sequence: CDR1 MNHEY, CDR2 SMNVEV (reference sequence). The CDR3 spans 11 residues.

This chain connects TRBV16 to TRBJ1-5; a weak D match, TRBD1 (6 bases). CDR1 is KGHSY, CDR2 FQNENV, per germline. The CDR3 is 18 amino acids. Trimming pared 4 bases from V and 0 bases from J, leaving 19 bases between. CDR3 in amino acids: CASSPRTDRTNSNQPQHF. CDR3 sequence (DNA): TGTGCCAGCAGCCCGCGGACAGACCGCACAAATAGCAATCAGCCCCAGCATTTT.

This clone turned up a few times. This sequence joins TRBV29-1 and TRBJ2-7, with TRBD1 matching 7 bases. Unmatched junction bases numbered 10, after V lost 6 bases and J lost 2 bases. The CDR3 loop spans 14 amino acids. From germline, CDR1 is SQVTM and CDR2 ANQGSEA. The CDR3 is CSVTPRGGPYEQYF. The CDR3 DNA reads as TGCAGCGTCACCCCCCGAGGGGGCCCCTACGAGCAGTACTTC.

This clone was found once. The chain joins TRBV27 to TRBJ2-7; TRBD2 aligns across 8 bases. There are 16 residues in the CDR3. Losses at the gene ends were 5 bases for V and 5 bases for J; bases not matched to a gene: 14. Germline CDR1 and CDR2: MNHEY and SMNVEV (reference sequence). The CDR3: CASSLKREWSFHEQYF. The CDR3 nucleotides are TGTGCCAGCAGTCTGAAGCGGGAGTGGAGTTTCCACGAGCAGTACTTC.

Here the CDR3 reads CASSAGIYGYTF. CDR3 in DNA: TGTGCCAGCAGTGCAGGGATCTATGGCTACACCTTC. The chain has TRBV25-1 and TRBJ1-2; possibly TRBD1 for D (5 bases). Germline assignment: CDR1 MGHDK and CDR2 SYGVNS. The germline V and J ends were trimmed by 4 bases and 4 bases, with 7 bases remaining between them. CDR3 length equals 12 residues.

This clone was picked up one time. This chain uses TRBV5-1 with TRBJ2-1, with D unresolved. The V end was cut by 3 bases, the J end by 10 bases, with 20 bases between. CDR1 and CDR2 from the germline V gene are SGHRS and YFSETQ. The CDR3 sequence is 15 residues long. CDR3 in DNA: TGCGCCAGCAGCTATCTTATCAGAGCCGTGGGCGAGCAGTTCTTC. Encoded protein: CASSYLIRAVGEQFF. Combining the CDR3 with reference TRBV5-1 and TRBJ2-1 gives the whole variable domain KAGVTQTPRYLIKTRGQQVTLSCSPISGHRSVSWYQQTPGQGLQFLFEYFSETQRNKGNFPGRFSGRQFSNSRSEMNVSTLELGDSALYLCASSYLIRAVGEQFFGPGTRLTVL.

This clone was found once. The V and J genes are TRBV15 and TRBJ2-7, with a tentative D call TRBD2 (6 bases). The germline V and J ends were trimmed by 3 bases and 0 bases, with 12 bases remaining between them. This CDR3 has 15 amino acids. Per germline, CDR1 LNHNV and CDR2 YYDKDF (reference sequence). CDR3 region: CATSRLAGSSYEQYF. The CDR3, as DNA: TGTGCCACCAGCAGGCTCGCGGGGTCCTCCTACGAGCAGTACTTC.

This clone was counted only a few times. The chain links TRBV5-4 to TRBJ2-7; TRBD2 aligns across 8 bases. From germline, CDR1 is SGHNT and CDR2 YYREEE (reference sequence). This CDR3 contains 15 residues. The junction had 8 bases not matched to a gene; V was cut back by 4 bases and J by 2 bases. The CDR3 spells CASSPQTSVAYEQYF. CDR3 bases: TGTGCCAGCAGCCCCCAGACTAGCGTAGCCTACGAGCAGTACTTC.

This clone is a singleton in its sample. This sequence joins TRBV19 and TRBJ2-1, with D maybe TRBD2 (5 bases). The CDR3 has 14 residues. Germline V gene lookup returns CDR1 LNHDA and CDR2 SQIVND (reference sequence). The V gene lost 3 bases and the J gene lost 3 bases, with 9 bases spanning the gap. The CDR3 spells CASSIQAVYNEQFF. CDR3 nucleotides: TGTGCCAGTAGTATTCAAGCGGTCTACAATGAGCAGTTCTTC.

CDR3 nucleotides: TGTGCCAGCAGTTTCGAGACTAGCGGGAGGGCCTTGAGCTCCTACGAGCAGTACTTC. This codes for CASSFETSGRALSSYEQYF. This rearrangement joins TRBV28 to TRBJ2-7; TRBD2 matches at 14 bases. The junction had 10 bases not matched to a gene; V was cut back by 3 bases and J by 0 bases. Germline loops: CDR1 MDHEN, CDR2 SYDVKM. The length of the CDR3 is 19 residues.

This chain links TRBV28 with TRBJ2-5; TRBD2 matches 10 bases. V gave up 5 bases and J gave up 0 bases; unmatched junction bases: 9. CDR3 length: 17 amino acids. Germline values: CDR1 MDHEN, CDR2 SYDVKM. The CDR3 protein is CASSRSATSGYQETQYF. The CDR3 DNA is TGTGCCAGCAGTCGAAGCGCGACTAGCGGGTACCAAGAGACCCAGTACTTC.

This clone was recorded a few times. The V gene is TRBV7-9, the J gene TRBJ2-7; TRBD1 agrees at 9 bases. Germline values: CDR1 SEHNR, CDR2 FQNEAQ (reference sequence). CDR3 length: 13 residues. J was trimmed by 7 bases and V by 5 bases; bases with no gene match: 6. The CDR3 protein is CASSLGQGNEQYF. The CDR3, as DNA: TGTGCCAGCAGCCTGGGACAGGGCAATGAGCAGTACTTC.

Judged by abundance, this clone is medium-sized. The chain uses TRBV11-2 and TRBJ2-7; 13 positions agree with TRBD2. The CDR3 is made up of 18 amino acids. Trimming removed 5 bases from V and 2 bases from J; junction bases left unmatched: 12. Germline lookup yields CDR1 SGHAT and CDR2 FQNNGV. The DNA of the CDR3 is TGTGCCAGCAGCCTTGGACTAGCGGGAGTAGCCATAACCTACGAGCAGTACTTC. Its protein is CASSLGLAGVAITYEQYF.

This chain links TRBV2 with TRBJ1-1; 9 bases fit TRBD1. Unmatched junction bases numbered 7, after V lost 3 bases and J lost 5 bases. This CDR3 is built from 15 residues. The germline V gene encodes CDR1 SNHLY and CDR2 FYNNEI. CDR3 loop: CASSDLGQGRTEAFF. The CDR3 DNA sequence: TGTGCCAGCAGTGATTTGGGACAGGGAAGGACTGAAGCTTTCTTT.

The V gene is TRBV27, the J gene TRBJ1-2, with no clear D. The CDR3 is made up of 14 amino acids. V dropped 5 bases and J dropped 0 bases, with 10 bases sitting between them. Germline-derived CDR1 and CDR2 are MNHEY and SMNVEV (reference sequence). The CDR3 DNA reads as TGTGCCAGCAGTCCCAGATTTACTAACTATGGCTACACCTTC. Translating it yields CASSPRFTNYGYTF.

The chain uses TRBV5-1 and TRBJ2-2; the match to TRBD2 covers 10 bases. Germline CDR1 is SGHRS and CDR2 is YFSETQ. This CDR3 comprises 15 residues. Unmatched junction bases numbered 7, after V lost 5 bases and J lost 6 bases. CDR3 in amino acids: CASRMGLARPGELFF. For the CDR3, the DNA is TGCGCCAGCAGAATGGGACTAGCGAGACCCGGGGAGCTGTTTTTT. Full variable domain (remainder filled in from reference TRBV5-1 and TRBJ2-2): KAGVTQTPRYLIKTRGQQVTLSCSPISGHRSVSWYQQTPGQGLQFLFEYFSETQRNKGNFPGRFSGRQFSNSRSEMNVSTLELGDSALYLCASRMGLARPGELFFGEGSRLTVL.

As DNA, the CDR3 is TGTGCCAGCAGTGCACAGGGGGCTTTATCCGGGGAGCTGTTTTTT. Amino acid sequence: CASSAQGALSGELFF. This chain joins TRBV6-5 and TRBJ2-2, with 9 bases that match TRBD1. Germline trimming cut 5 bases from V and 6 bases from J; bases unmatched to any gene: 7. The CDR3 is made up of 15 amino acids. Germline CDR1 MNHEY, CDR2 SVGAGI.

This rearrangement joins TRBV9 to TRBJ1-4, with D unclear. Trimming shortened V by 0 bases and J by 3 bases, and 9 bases separated the two germline ends. Germline values: CDR1 SGDLS, CDR2 YYNGEE. The length of the CDR3 is 15 residues. DNA for the CDR3: TGTGCCAGCAGCGTAGCAGGAGGGCCTAATGAAAAACTGTTTTTT. Translated, it gives CASSVAGGPNEKLFF.